Listed below are T cell receptor beta chains from one sample, sequenced in a study of blood T cell repertoires in COVID-19. Repertoires were generated with immunoSEQ multiplex PCR, while TCRdb's copy carries only in-frame clones and drops some. The sample shows around 84,000 clones, 80% to 90% of them seen only once. Specimen: peripheral blood. The receptors come from a man aged 45 to 65 with active COVID-19. Each CDR3 is given with its conserved first and last residue. The D gene is left open where the match is weak. Size is omitted from some rows. Given values are once, few, many or a class for expanded clones.

clone_size j_call d_call v_call cdr3_aa cdr3_nt
- TRBJ2-1 TRBD1 TRBV7-2 CASSWGTGLNEQFF TGTGCCAGCAGCTGGGGGACAGGTCTCAATGAGCAGTTCTTC
- TRBJ1-2 TRBD1 TRBV28 CASRYEPGQVYGYTF TGTGCCAGCAGATATGAGCCGGGACAGGTCTATGGCTACACCTTC
- TRBJ2-1 - TRBV20-1 CSVSYHNEQFF TGCAGTGTCTCCTACCACAATGAGCAGTTCTTC
- TRBJ1-1 - TRBV20-1 CSARSGGEAFF TGCAGTGCTAGATCGGGGGGTGAAGCTTTCTTT
- TRBJ2-3 TRBD2 TRBV7-6 CASSLAWRGGSDTQYF TGTGCCAGCAGCTTAGCGTGGCGGGGGGGTTCAGATACGCAGTATTTT
- TRBJ1-4 - TRBV5-1 CASSPTGGANEKLFF TGCGCCAGCAGTCCGACAGGAGGAGCTAATGAAAAACTGTTTTTT
once TRBJ2-7 TRBD2 TRBV14 CASSQTSGDPYEQYF TGTGCCAGCAGCCAAACTAGCGGGGACCCCTACGAGCAGTACTTC
- TRBJ1-4 - TRBV15 CATSTLGASNEKLFF TGTGCCACCAGCACCTTGGGGGCAAGTAATGAAAAACTGTTTTTT
- TRBJ1-4 TRBD1 TRBV18 CASSPYRGQTNEKLFF TGTGCCAGCTCACCCTACAGGGGGCAAACTAATGAAAAACTGTTTTTT
few TRBJ2-5 - TRBV2 CASSELALGVETQYF TGTGCCAGCAGCGAGCTAGCTCTCGGGGTCGAGACCCAGTACTTC
- TRBJ2-4 TRBD2 TRBV11-2 CASSFHASGGAEYF TGTGCCAGCAGCTTTCACGCTAGCGGGGGGGCGGAGTACTTC